The 15 T cell receptor beta chains listed next were all sequenced from one sample in a study of T cells in Graves' hyperthyroidism and ophthalmopathy. RNA transcripts were the template for amplifying TCR beta CDR3 regions. Using the HTBI primer set, a first-round RT-PCR was run on the TCR CDR3. One entry per CDR3 protein, called by TCRdb with MiXCR from the multiplex PCR reads. In the table there are about 300,000 distinct CDR3 sequences, 13% of which are singletons. Sequencing was carried out using blood. These receptor sequences come from a woman aged 25 to 39 with Graves' hyperthyroidism that later progressed to Graves' ophthalmopathy.

This chain joins TRBV11-2 and TRBJ2-1; D possibly uses TRBD1 or TRBD2 (5 bases each). The CDR3 runs to 15 residues. Germline V gene sequence: CDR1 SGHAT, CDR2 FQNNGV. Trimming removed 5 bases from V and 2 bases from J, with 13 bases in between. This CDR3 reads CASSLRDVAYNEQFF. CDR3 sequence (DNA): TGTGCCAGCAGCCTACGGGACGTCGCCTACAATGAGCAGTTCTTC.

The chain recombines TRBV10-3 with TRBJ1-1, with 12 bases that match TRBD1. V dropped 5 bases and J dropped 4; count of bases not matched to a gene: 8. The CDR3 is 16 amino acids. Germline V gene sequence: CDR1 ENHRY, CDR2 SYGVKD. CDR3 coding DNA: TGTGCCATCAGTTCGGGACAGGGGGCGGTGGGCACTGAAGCTTTCTTT. Translated: CAISSGQGAVGTEAFF.

This clonotype was counted many times. The rearrangement joins TRBV18 to TRBJ2-7; 10 nucleotides line up with TRBD1. CDR3 length equals 17 residues. Unmatched junction bases numbered 11, after V lost 3 bases and J lost 3 bases. Germline loops: CDR1 KGHSH, CDR2 LQKENI. The DNA of the CDR3 is TGTGCCAGCTCACCGCCGGACAGGGGGGTATTAAACTACGAGCAGTACTTC. It translates to CASSPPDRGVLNYEQYF.

This clonotype was counted at least ten times. Here the CDR3 DNA reads TGTGCCAGCGGCCGGACAGGGGGCTCAAGGGCCTATGGCTACACCTTC. This codes for CASGRTGGSRAYGYTF. V and J are TRBV28 and TRBJ1-2; 11 bases agree with TRBD1. The CDR3 runs 16 residues. CDR1 is MDHEN and CDR2 is SYDVKM in the germline V gene. The ends lost 8 bases at V and 4 bases at J; junction bases unmatched: 12.

Many counts were recorded for this clonotype. The rearrangement uses TRBV10-3 and TRBJ2-1; D is possibly TRBD1 (5 bases). There are 13 residues in the CDR3. The V end lost 6 bases, the J end lost 7 bases, and 13 bases lay between the germline ends. Germline CDR1 ENHRY, CDR2 SYGVKD. As DNA, the CDR3 is TGTGCCATCAGGCAGACAGCCGCGAATGAGCAGTTCTTC. Its translation: CAIRQTAANEQFF.

This clonotype was seen many times. The CDR3 here is CASSFGQDGYEQYF. DNA for the CDR3: TGTGCCAGCAGTTTCGGACAGGACGGGTACGAGCAGTACTTC. The chain has TRBV12-3 or TRBV12-4 and TRBJ2-7; 7 bases line up with TRBD1. The CDR3 contains 14 residues. J lost 4 bases, V lost 3 bases, and 6 bases had no gene match.

In this sample, this clonotype turned up many times. The CDR3 sequence is CASSFYPPLAATYEQYF. DNA of the CDR3: TGTGCCAGCAGTTTCTATCCCCCGCTAGCGGCCACCTACGAGCAGTACTTC. J is TRBJ2-7 and V is TRBV28, with TRBD2 matching 7 bases. Germline-derived CDR1 and CDR2 are MDHEN and SYDVKM. The length of the CDR3 is 17 residues. V lost 3 bases and J lost 2; bases outside the gene matches: 13.

This clonotype has more than one count but fewer than ten. The chain combines TRBV11-2 with TRBJ1-6, with D hard to call. V was shortened by 5 bases and J by 2 bases, with 16 bases between the two germline ends. The germline gives CDR1 SGHAT, CDR2 FQNNGV. The CDR3 covers 17 residues. The CDR3 DNA reads TGTGCCAGCAGCCAAGAGCCAGGTCCACCCTATAATTCACCCCTCCACTTT. This sequence encodes CASSQEPGPPYNSPLHF.

This chain connects TRBV5-6 to TRBJ2-3; TRBD2 agrees at 15 bases. CDR1 is SGHDT and CDR2 is YYEEEE in the germline V gene. The CDR3 runs to 18 residues. The J segment lost 5 bases and the V segment lost 2 bases, leaving 9 bases of the junction unmatched. CDR3 amino acids: CASSFGTSGRTNIDTQYF. Here the CDR3 DNA reads TGTGCCAGCAGCTTCGGGACTAGCGGGAGGACGAACATAGATACGCAGTATTTT.

V gene TRBV20-1 combines with J gene TRBJ2-1, with D uncertain. The CDR3 runs to 15 residues. Trimming pared 0 bases from V and 1 base from J, leaving 10 bases between. Germline values: CDR1 DFQATT, CDR2 SNEGSKA (reference sequence). CDR3 residues: CSAREEIISYNEQFF. In DNA form, the CDR3 reads TGCAGTGCTAGAGAAGAAATTATATCCTACAATGAGCAGTTCTTC.

This clonotype was seen ten or more times. The chain combines TRBV7-9 with TRBJ2-2, with a weak D call TRBD1 (5 bases). The CDR3 runs 13 residues. Germline loops: CDR1 SEHNR, CDR2 FQNEAQ (reference sequence). Trimming pared 6 bases from V and 5 bases from J, leaving 10 bases between. This CDR3 reads CASRLQGTGELFF. The DNA for the CDR3 is TGTGCCAGCAGATTGCAGGGAACCGGGGAGCTGTTTTTT.

Many counts were recorded for this clonotype. This chain joins TRBV28 and TRBJ2-1; D is tentatively TRBD1 or TRBD2 (6 bases each). This CDR3 contains 16 residues. Germline V CDR1 and CDR2: MDHEN, SYDVKM. The ends were cut back, 4 bases at V and 4 bases at J, with 17 bases in the middle. DNA for the CDR3: TGTGCCAGCAGTTACTACTCCCGGGGGCAGTACAATGAGCAGTTCTTC. It encodes CASSYYSRGQYNEQFF.

This clonotype was seen only a few times. V usage is TRBV19 and J usage is TRBJ2-3; TRBD2 matches 7 bases. Germline assignment: CDR1 LNHDA and CDR2 SQIVND (reference sequence). This CDR3 contains 19 residues. V lost 0 bases, J lost 1 base, and 13 bases stayed unmatched. CDR3 in amino acids: CASSIEAPWASGGTDTQYF. In DNA, the CDR3 is TGTGCCAGTAGTATAGAGGCCCCCTGGGCTAGCGGAGGCACAGATACGCAGTATTTT.

This clonotype was detected many times. The gene calls are TRBV7-8 and TRBJ2-1; 7 bases agree with TRBD2. The CDR3 runs to 17 residues. V dropped 1 base and J dropped 4; count of bases not matched to a gene: 10. Germline V CDR1 and CDR2: SGHVS, FQNEAQ. CDR3 nucleotide sequence: TGTGCCAGCAGCTTAGGGCCGGGACTACTCCTATACAATGAGCAGTTCTTC. It translates to CASSLGPGLLLYNEQFF. The whole variable domain, remainder taken from reference TRBV7-8 and TRBJ2-1, is GAGVSQSPRYKVAKRGQDVALRCDPISGHVSLFWYQQALGQGPEFLTYFQNEAQLDKSGLPSDRFFAERPEGSVSTLKIQRTQQEDSAVYLCASSLGPGLLLYNEQFFGPGTRLTVL.

Ten or more counts support this clonotype. The CDR3 spells CASMVGNSPLHF. CDR3 nucleotides: TGTGCCAGCATGGTGGGAAATTCACCCCTCCACTTT. The rearrangement links TRBV2 to TRBJ1-6; no clear D gene. This CDR3 is built from 12 residues. V was cut by 7 bases and J by 7 bases, with 8 bases left in between. From germline, CDR1 is SNHLY and CDR2 FYNNEI.